Presented here are 21 T cell receptor beta chains from one specimen sequenced in a study of shared clonotypes between healthy human individuals. Naivety among CD8 cells was defined by CD45RO negativity and positive CCR7 selection, thereby excluding terminally differentiated effector memory CD45RA+ cells. Assay used: immunoSEQ multiplex PCR; TCRdb lists only in-frame clones, some missing. The top ten hold approximately 1.2% of the sample, which has about 2 million clones, about 95% seen once. Source material: naive CD8+ T cells sorted from blood. The source is a man younger than 30 in good health.

The chain recombines TRBV6-1 with TRBJ1-1, with D perhaps TRBD1 (5 bases). The germline CDR1 and CDR2 sequences are MNHNS and SASEGT. The CDR3 runs 15 residues. Trimming took off 5 bases at V and 3 bases at J, with 16 bases between the two ends. CDR3 in amino acids: CASSQLGVGYTEAFF. The CDR3 DNA reads TGTGCCAGCAGTCAACTAGGGGTCGGATACACTGAAGCTTTCTTT.

The genes are TRBV2 and TRBJ2-7; possibly TRBD1 for D (5 bases). V was shortened by 3 bases and J by 3 bases, with 12 bases between the two germline ends. Germline lookup yields CDR1 SNHLY and CDR2 FYNNEI. The CDR3 is 14 amino acids. CDR3 protein: CASSDFWQGYEQYF. The CDR3 DNA follows: TGTGCCAGCAGTGATTTTTGGCAGGGCTACGAGCAGTACTTC.

About this clone: In the same sample, other DNA sequences code for this CDR3. The chain employs TRBV27 and TRBJ2-3; D perhaps matches TRBD2 (5 bases). The ends were cut back, 6 bases at V and 2 bases at J, with 6 bases in the middle. Per the germline V gene, CDR1 is MNHEY and CDR2 is SMNVEV (reference sequence). This CDR3 has 12 residues. CDR3 nucleotide sequence: TGTGCCAGCAGCGGGGTCACAGATACGCAGTATTTT. Residues: CASSGVTDTQYF.

This clone has a handful of counts. The V and J genes are TRBV13 and TRBJ2-7, with 8 bases lining up with TRBD1. Trimming at V came to 5 bases and at J to 3 bases, leaving 3 bases not matched to a gene. Germline CDR1 and CDR2: PRHDT and FYEKMQ (reference sequence). CDR3 size: 13 residues. CDR3 coding DNA: TGTGCCAGCAGCGTGGGACAGGACTACGAGCAGTACTTC. Protein: CASSVGQDYEQYF.

J is TRBJ2-6 and V is TRBV15; 9 positions agree with TRBD1. Germline values: CDR1 LNHNV, CDR2 YYDKDF (reference sequence). The CDR3 is made up of 14 amino acids. J gave up 4 bases and V 8 bases, and 3 bases lay outside the gene matches. CDR3: CATGTGTGANVLTF. CDR3 DNA: TGTGCCACCGGGACAGGGACAGGGGCCAACGTCCTGACTTTC.

The chain carries TRBV11-2 and TRBJ2-1; perhaps TRBD2 as D (5 bases). With 3 bases removed from V and 7 bases from J, the gap between germline ends came to 7 bases. Germline V gene sequence: CDR1 SGHAT, CDR2 FQNNGV. The CDR3 loop spans 12 amino acids. CDR3 DNA: TGTGCCAGCAGCTTTAGCGAGAATGAGCAGTTCTTC. Amino acid sequence: CASSFSENEQFF.

The chain has TRBV10-1 and TRBJ2-1; no clear D gene. V dropped 2 bases and J dropped 2 bases, with 7 bases sitting between them. This CDR3 region has 14 residues. Germline CDR1 and CDR2: WNHNN and SYGVQD (reference sequence). The CDR3 region has the DNA TGCGCCAGCAGTGAGATTGGGACCTACAATGAGCAGTTCTTC. It encodes CASSEIGTYNEQFF.

This chain joins TRBV4-1 and TRBJ2-7; D remains ambiguous. Germline CDR1 is MGHRA and CDR2 is YSYEKL. The CDR3 extends over 15 amino acids. V dropped 0 bases and J dropped 2 bases, with 11 bases sitting between them. The CDR3 DNA is TGCGCCAGCAGCCAAGATAGACAACTTACCTACGAGCAGTACTTC. It is translated as CASSQDRQLTYEQYF.

The rearrangement links TRBV4-3 to TRBJ2-2; 10 bases match TRBD2. V gave up 1 base and J gave up 4 bases; unmatched junction bases: 3. The CDR3 totals 16 residues. CDR1 and CDR2 (germline): LGHNA, YSLEER. The CDR3 sequence is CASSQGLAGATGELFF. In DNA, the CDR3 is TGCGCCAGCAGCCAAGGACTAGCGGGCGCCACCGGGGAGCTGTTTTTT.

This chain joins TRBV9 and TRBJ2-7, with 7 nucleotides matching TRBD2. V lost 0 bases and J lost 4; bases outside the gene matches: 10. The CDR3 spans 16 residues. The germline V gene has CDR1 SGDLS and CDR2 YYNGEE. This chain's CDR3 is CASSVGGAGEFYEQYF. In DNA, the CDR3 is TGTGCCAGCAGCGTAGGGGGTGCGGGGGAGTTTTACGAGCAGTACTTC.

This chain links TRBV19 with TRBJ2-7; D unresolved. Germline CDR1 reads LNHDA; CDR2 reads SQIVND (reference sequence). V dropped 8 bases and J dropped 7 bases, with 12 bases sitting between them. The CDR3 sequence is 11 residues long. Here the CDR3 DNA reads TGTGCCAGTGGCACGGTCTGGGAGCAGTACTTC. Protein product: CASGTVWEQYF. The full variable domain, in which reference TRBV19 and TRBJ2-7 provide the parts outside the CDR3, is DGGITQSPKYLFRKEGQNVTLSCEQNLNHDAMYWYRQDPGQGLRLIYYSQIVNDFQKGDIAEGYSVSREKKESFPLTVTSAQKNPTAFYLCASGTVWEQYFGPGTRLTVT.

This clone was picked up one time. The chain uses TRBV19 and TRBJ2-2; TRBD1 aligns across 9 bases. The germline V gene has CDR1 LNHDA and CDR2 SQIVND (reference sequence). CDR3 size: 16 residues. V was clipped by 10 bases and J by 2 bases; unmatched bases: 11. The CDR3 is CATMDRDRENTGELFF. For the CDR3, the DNA is TGTGCCACTATGGACCGGGACAGGGAAAACACCGGGGAGCTGTTTTTT.

This clone was detected once. The chain carries TRBV5-1 and TRBJ2-7; no reliable D call. V was trimmed by 4 bases and J by 2 bases, leaving 10 bases between them. The CDR3 covers 13 residues. The V gene's germline CDR1 is SGHRS and CDR2 YFSETQ. The CDR3 DNA follows: TGCGCCAGCAGCGGGGAAGGACCCTACGAGCAGTACTTC. Its protein product is CASSGEGPYEQYF.

The V and J genes are TRBV5-1 and TRBJ2-7, with TRBD1 as a possible D gene (5 bases). Germline values: CDR1 SGHRS, CDR2 YFSETQ. This CDR3 comprises 13 residues. Trimming stripped 6 bases from V and 1 base from J, with 11 bases between. The CDR3 loop reads CASTSDTSYEQYF. CDR3 in DNA: TGCGCCAGCACTTCGGACACATCCTACGAGCAGTACTTC.

The rearrangement joins TRBV5-4 to TRBJ1-1, with 12 bases aligning to TRBD1. The CDR3 has 18 amino acids. The V gene's germline CDR1 is SGHNT and CDR2 YYREEE (reference sequence). J gave up 0 bases and V 0 bases, and 6 bases lay outside the gene matches. This CDR3 reads CASSLGWGQGALNTEAFF. In DNA form, the CDR3 reads TGTGCCAGCAGCTTGGGTTGGGGACAGGGGGCATTGAACACTGAAGCTTTCTTT.

The V gene is TRBV27, the J gene TRBJ2-7; 11 positions match TRBD2. Germline V CDR1 and CDR2: MNHEY, SMNVEV (reference sequence). This CDR3 is built from 16 residues. Trimming removed 5 bases from V and 1 base from J; junction bases left unmatched: 7. The CDR3 region is CASSARLAGSSYEQYF. The CDR3 nucleotides are TGTGCCAGCAGTGCACGACTAGCGGGGAGTTCCTACGAGCAGTACTTC.

The chain carries TRBV2 and TRBJ2-7; a possible D gene is TRBD2 (6 bases). The germline V and J ends were trimmed by 8 bases and 4 bases, with 15 bases remaining between them. CDR3 length: 13 residues. Germline V gene sequence: CDR1 SNHLY, CDR2 FYNNEI. CDR3 in amino acids: CASGLALVYEQYF. DNA of the CDR3: TGTGCCAGCGGGCTAGCGTTAGTTTACGAGCAGTACTTC.

To note about this clone: Distinct nucleotide sequences in the sample also encode this CDR3. V and J are TRBV9 and TRBJ2-1; TRBD2 matches at 7 bases. With V trimmed by 0 bases and J by 6 bases, 6 bases remained unmatched. The V gene's germline CDR1 is SGDLS and CDR2 YYNGEE. There are 15 residues in the CDR3. CDR3 sequence: CASSVGGGRANEQFF. In DNA form, the CDR3 reads TGTGCCAGCAGCGTAGGTGGTGGGAGGGCCAATGAGCAGTTCTTC. The full variable domain, rest sourced from reference TRBV9 and TRBJ2-1, is DSGVTQTPKHLITATGQRVTLRCSPRSGDLSVYWYQQSLDQGLQFLIQYYNGEERAKGNILERFSAQQFPDLHSELNLSSLELGDSALYFCASSVGGGRANEQFFGPGTRLTVL.

The chain couples TRBV2 to TRBJ2-7; TRBD2 aligns across 9 bases. V gave up 0 bases and J gave up 7 bases; unmatched junction bases: 10. CDR3 length equals 16 residues. Per the germline V gene, CDR1 is SNHLY and CDR2 is FYNNEI. The CDR3 DNA reads TGTGCCAGCAGTGAAGCTAGCGGGGGCTCCCTTGAAGAGCAGTACTTC. It specifies CASSEASGGSLEEQYF.

The chain couples TRBV29-1 to TRBJ2-3; D perhaps matches TRBD2 (6 bases). The CDR3 runs 15 residues. From germline, CDR1 is SQVTM and CDR2 ANQGSEA. V was shortened by 6 bases and J by 2 bases, with 18 bases between the two germline ends. DNA for the CDR3: TGCAGCGTGCAGGGCCAGCGGGCTAACACAGATACGCAGTATTTT. Its translation: CSVQGQRANTDTQYF.

The chain employs TRBV27 and TRBJ2-1; D uncertain. The CDR3 contains 13 residues. V was clipped by 4 bases and J by 15 bases, with 19 bases between them. Germline CDR1 MNHEY, CDR2 SMNVEV (reference sequence). The CDR3 region is CASSSELTEVVFF. The CDR3 region has the DNA TGTGCCAGCAGTTCGGAACTGACCGAAGTGGTGTTCTTC.